A single sample gave rise to the 21 T cell receptor beta chains below, sequenced in a study of blood T cell repertoires in COVID-19. TCRdb's table, derived via immunoSEQ multiplex PCR, lists solely in-frame clones and lacks some. Counted here are over 350,000 clones, 80% to 95% occurring once; the ten biggest clones make up more than 0.85%. Source material: PBMCs or T cells enriched from blood (not recorded which). The receptors stem from a woman aged 40 to 50 who had been exposed to COVID-19.

The chain uses TRBV12-2 and TRBJ1-1; TRBD1, the table's D call, lacks a check against the DNA. TRBV12-2 is an annotated pseudogene. The CDR3 runs 16 residues. CDR3 DNA sequence: TGTGCAAGTCGCTTAGATACAGGGACAGGGAGGCTTGAAGCTTTCTTT. It is translated as CASRLDTGTGRLEAFF.

The chain links TRBV3-1 (or the pseudogene TRBV3-2) to TRBJ2-7; D is possibly TRBD2 (5 bases). V shed 1 base and J shed 4 bases, with 5 bases lying between them. Germline V gene sequence: CDR1 LGHDT, CDR2 YNNKEL (reference sequence). The CDR3 has 12 amino acids. CDR3 in amino acids: CASSQGGYEQYF. DNA for the CDR3: TGTGCCAGCAGCCAAGGAGGGTACGAGCAGTACTTC.

The chain employs TRBV7-9 and TRBJ1-4; TRBD1 aligns across 11 bases. Germline V gene data show CDR1 as SEHNR and CDR2 as FQNEAQ (reference sequence). The CDR3 extends over 16 amino acids. With V trimmed by 5 bases and J by 2 bases, 4 bases remained unmatched. The CDR3 loop is CASSLGDRGTNEKLFF. The CDR3 bases are TGTGCCAGCAGCCTAGGGGACAGGGGGACTAATGAAAAACTGTTTTTT. The whole variable domain, filled in from reference TRBV7-9 and TRBJ1-4, reads DTGVSQNPRHKITKRGQNVTFRCDPISEHNRLYWYRQTLGQGPEFLTYFQNEAQLEKSRLLSDRFSAERPKGSFSTLEIQRTEQGDSAMYLCASSLGDRGTNEKLFFGSGTQLSVL.

The DNA of the CDR3 is TGTGCCAGTAGTTTAGCGGGAGTTTACTCGAGCACAGATACGCAGTATTTT. Encoded protein: CASSLAGVYSSTDTQYF. V usage is TRBV19 and J usage is TRBJ2-3; TRBD2 matches 9 bases. Germline V gene data show CDR1 as LNHDA and CDR2 as SQIVND (reference sequence). This CDR3 has 17 amino acids. V was pared by 5 bases and J by 0 bases, with 9 bases of the junction left unmatched.

About this clone itself: The same CDR3 arises from other DNA sequences in this sample as well. The V call is TRBV30, the J call TRBJ1-3, with TRBD1 matching 7 bases. CDR3 length equals 15 residues. Germline V lookup: CDR1 GTSNPN, CDR2 SVGIG (reference sequence). The V segment lost 0 bases and the J segment 2 bases; nucleotides outside the gene matches: 4. CDR3 region: CAWSVRQGAGNTIYF. The CDR3 bases are TGTGCCTGGAGTGTGCGACAGGGCGCTGGAAACACCATATATTTT.

This clone has more than one count but fewer than ten. This rearrangement joins TRBV4-3 to TRBJ2-6; TRBD2 is a possible D gene (5 bases). Germline loops: CDR1 LGHNA, CDR2 YSLEER. The CDR3 has 16 residues. The germline V and J ends were trimmed by 0 bases and 1 base, with 7 bases remaining between them. The CDR3 DNA is TGCGCCAGCAGCCAAGATACGGGATCTGGGGCCAACGTCCTGACTTTC. Its translation: CASSQDTGSGANVLTF.

V and J are TRBV11-2 and TRBJ2-3, with 9 positions matching TRBD2. The CDR3 spans 13 residues. Germline lookup yields CDR1 SGHAT and CDR2 FQNNGV. The CDR3 sequence is CAGGLAHGDTQYF. The CDR3 DNA follows: TGTGCAGGGGGACTAGCCCATGGAGATACGCAGTATTTT.

V gene TRBV6-1 combines with J gene TRBJ1-5; perhaps TRBD1 as D (6 bases). V dropped 0 bases and J dropped 6 bases, with 15 bases sitting between them. Germline CDR1 is MNHNS and CDR2 is SASEGT. The CDR3 is 16 residues long. The CDR3 DNA reads as TGTGCCAGCAGTGAAGCAGACAGGCCGAGAGGTCAGCCCCAGCATTTT. This encodes CASSEADRPRGQPQHF.

Here the CDR3 DNA reads TGTGCCACCAGCAGAGACAGGGAATCCTACGAGCAGTACTTC. Translating gives CATSRDRESYEQYF. J is TRBJ2-7 and V is TRBV15; TRBD1 might be the D (5 bases). The CDR3 spans 14 residues. Germline loops: CDR1 LNHNV, CDR2 YYDKDF (reference sequence). The germline V and J ends were trimmed by 0 bases and 1 base, with 7 bases remaining between them.

This clone was recorded once. The chain joins TRBV27 to TRBJ1-2; 7 nucleotides align to TRBD1. V lost 6 bases and J lost 2; bases outside the gene matches: 9. Germline V CDR1 and CDR2: MNHEY, SMNVEV (reference sequence). This CDR3 region has 15 residues. CDR3 sequence (DNA): TGTGCCAGCAGGTTGAAGGGGGCCCAAAACTATGGCTACACCTTC. Translated, it gives CASRLKGAQNYGYTF.

This clone was seen a single time. The V call is TRBV11-3, the J call TRBJ2-3; 8 bases are shared with TRBD1. The CDR3 is 14 residues long. The V and J ends lost 5 bases and 0 bases, in that order; junction bases with no gene match: 1. Looked up from germline, CDR1 is SGHNT and CDR2 is YENEEA. CDR3 nucleotide sequence: TGTGCCAGCAGCCAGGGGGCTAGCACAGATACGCAGTATTTT. Translating gives CASSQGASTDTQYF.

The rearrangement uses TRBV11-3 and TRBJ2-1, with 10 bases that match TRBD2. The germline V gene encodes CDR1 SGHNT and CDR2 YENEEA. The V gene end was trimmed by 5 bases and the J gene end by 5 bases; junction bases not matched to a gene: 9. The length of the CDR3 is 16 residues. This chain's CDR3 is CASSLQIAGGNNEQFF. CDR3 in DNA: TGTGCCAGCAGCCTTCAAATAGCGGGGGGTAACAATGAGCAGTTCTTC.

The genes are TRBV19 and TRBJ1-5; D is uncertain. The CDR3 covers 15 residues. V was shortened by 3 bases and J by 1 base, with 10 bases between the two germline ends. Germline V gene sequence: CDR1 LNHDA, CDR2 SQIVND (reference sequence). The CDR3 coding sequence is TGTGCCAGTAGTATTACCCCCGAGAGCAATCAGCCCCAGCATTTT. It yields the protein CASSITPESNQPQHF.

The V and J genes are TRBV21-1 and TRBJ2-7; TRBD1, the D gene given by the table, was not confirmed from the DNA. TRBV21-1 is a pseudogene segment. The CDR3 covers 16 residues. The CDR3 sequence is CASSKRGQGSSYEQYF. CDR3 sequence (DNA): TGTGCCAGCAGCAAACGGGGACAGGGAAGCTCCTACGAGCAGTACTTC.

The V gene is TRBV7-2, the J gene TRBJ1-2, with 7 bases identical to TRBD1. The germline V gene encodes CDR1 SGHTA and CDR2 FQGNSA. The CDR3 totals 15 residues. The V segment lost 6 bases and the J segment 3 bases; nucleotides outside the gene matches: 10. CDR3 nucleotide sequence: TGTGCCAGCAGTTCGGGGCAGGGGGTAGACTATGGCTACACCTTC. It translates to CASSSGQGVDYGYTF. The whole variable domain, remainder taken from reference TRBV7-2 and TRBJ1-2, is GAGVSQSPSNKVTEKGKDVELRCDPISGHTALYWYRQSLGQGLEFLIYFQGNSAPDKSGLPSDRFSAERTGGSVSTLTIQRTQQEDSAVYLCASSSGQGVDYGYTFGSGTRLTVV.

This chain uses TRBV5-1 with TRBJ1-6; D gene ambiguous. The CDR3 sequence is 15 residues long. Germline CDR1 reads SGHRS; CDR2 reads YFSETQ. Trimming left V 6 bases short and J 8 bases short, with 18 bases between. CDR3 residues: CASNPAGNVDSPLHF. CDR3 nucleotides: TGCGCCAGCAACCCGGCGGGGAATGTCGATTCACCCCTCCACTTT.

The chain has TRBV5-1 and TRBJ1-1; TRBD1 might be the D (5 bases). CDR1 is SGHRS and CDR2 is YFSETQ in the germline V gene. The CDR3 spans 15 residues. The V gene lost 4 bases and the J gene lost 2 bases, with 15 bases spanning the gap. The CDR3 nucleotides read TGCGCCAGCAGCCCTAATGGTAGGACAAACACTGAAGCTTTCTTT. Translating gives CASSPNGRTNTEAFF.

The CDR3 loop reads CASSISAGSNYGYTF. Here the CDR3 DNA reads TGTGCCAGTAGTATCTCGGCAGGGTCCAACTATGGCTACACCTTC. The chain employs TRBV19 and TRBJ1-2; D might be TRBD1 (5 bases). This CDR3 comprises 15 residues. Germline assignment: CDR1 LNHDA and CDR2 SQIVND (reference sequence). The V end was cut by 3 bases, the J end by 2 bases, with 13 bases between.

This clone has only one observation. The V and J genes are TRBV5-5 and TRBJ2-2; 13 nucleotides agree with TRBD2. Germline CDR1 and CDR2: SGHKS and YYEKEE (reference sequence). The CDR3 sequence is 18 residues long. J was trimmed by 4 bases and V by 2 bases; bases with no gene match: 8. The CDR3, as DNA: TGTGCCAGCAGCTTCATGACTAGCGGGGGGCCACGCACCGGGGAGCTGTTTTTT. Encoded protein: CASSFMTSGGPRTGELFF.

This clone was found once. The chain employs TRBV24-1 and TRBJ2-7; D might be TRBD2 (7 bases). V lost 3 bases and J 3 bases, leaving 14 bases between the germline ends. The germline gives CDR1 KGHDR, CDR2 SFDVKD. The CDR3 sequence is 15 residues long. CDR3 residues: CATSDTGLGGYEQYF. In nucleotides, the CDR3 is TGTGCCACCAGTGATACTGGACTAGGGGGCTACGAGCAGTACTTC.

V and J are TRBV5-1 and TRBJ1-2; D remains unclear. The CDR3 is 14 amino acids. CDR1 and CDR2 from the germline V gene are SGHRS and YFSETQ. Trimming pared 2 bases from V and 0 bases from J, leaving 8 bases between. CDR3 sequence: CASSFHSPNYGYTF. DNA for the CDR3: TGCGCCAGCAGCTTCCACAGTCCTAACTATGGCTACACCTTC. The full variable domain, completed using reference TRBV5-1 and TRBJ1-2, is KAGVTQTPRYLIKTRGQQVTLSCSPISGHRSVSWYQQTPGQGLQFLFEYFSETQRNKGNFPGRFSGRQFSNSRSEMNVSTLELGDSALYLCASSFHSPNYGYTFGSGTRLTVV.